These T cell receptor beta chains were read from a single sample in a study of long-term antiretroviral therapy in people with HIV. Repertoires were generated with immunoSEQ multiplex PCR, while TCRdb's copy carries only in-frame clones and drops some. The sample carries some 14,000 clones, 70% to 85% recorded once. This specimen was unsorted PBMCs, taken just before starting antiretroviral therapy. The origin of the receptors is a man aged 35 to 55 with HIV. The CDR3 runs from the conserved cysteine through the conserved F or W. Fields, in order: clone size, D gene, V gene, J gene, CDR3 DNA, CDR3 protein. A D gene is named only where the DNA matches it firmly. Only part of the rows carry a size: once, few, many, or a class if the clone is expanded.

clone size: -; D gene: -; V gene: TRBV14; J gene: TRBJ1-2; CDR3 DNA: TGTGCCAGCAGCCAAGGGCTGATTTACTATGGCTACACCTTC; CDR3 protein: CASSQGLIYYGYTF
clone size: -; D gene: TRBD1; V gene: TRBV28; J gene: TRBJ1-2; CDR3 DNA: TGTGCCAGCAGGGGGACAGTAGCTAACTATGGCTACACCTTC; CDR3 protein: CASRGTVANYGYTF
clone size: once; D gene: -; V gene: TRBV29-1; J gene: TRBJ1-4; CDR3 DNA: TGCAGCGTTGCGTCGGGCAGTGAGGAAAAACTGTTTTTT; CDR3 protein: CSVASGSEEKLFF
clone size: few; D gene: TRBD2; V gene: TRBV15; J gene: TRBJ2-7; CDR3 DNA: TGTGCCACCAGCAGTGTAGCGGGGGGCTACGAGCAGTACTTC; CDR3 protein: CATSSVAGGYEQYF
clone size: once; D gene: -; V gene: TRBV5-4; J gene: TRBJ2-7; CDR3 DNA: TGTGCCAGCAGCTTCGGGGAGCTGGGCCTGTCCTACGAGCAGTACTTC; CDR3 protein: CASSFGELGLSYEQYF
clone size: few; D gene: -; V gene: TRBV25-1; J gene: TRBJ1-2; CDR3 DNA: TGTGCCAGCAGTCTCTATGCAGGGTCTGGCTACACCTTC; CDR3 protein: CASSLYAGSGYTF
clone size: -; D gene: TRBD2; V gene: TRBV9; J gene: TRBJ2-1; CDR3 DNA: TGTGCCAGCAGCGCTAGCGGGGGGACCTACAATGAGCAGTTCTTC; CDR3 protein: CASSASGGTYNEQFF
clone size: once; D gene: -; V gene: TRBV10-2; J gene: TRBJ2-5; CDR3 DNA: TGCGCCAGCAGTGATATGGACAGATTCCAAGAGACCCAGTACTTC; CDR3 protein: CASSDMDRFQETQYF
clone size: -; D gene: -; V gene: TRBV6-1; J gene: TRBJ2-7; CDR3 DNA: TGTGCCAGCAGTGAAAACTACTACTCCTACGAGCAGTACTTC; CDR3 protein: CASSENYYSYEQYF
clone size: -; D gene: TRBD1; V gene: TRBV6-5; J gene: TRBJ1-2; CDR3 DNA: TGTGCCAGCAGTCAACAGGGGGCGCTGGGCTATGGCTACACCTTC; CDR3 protein: CASSQQGALGYGYTF
clone size: -; D gene: -; V gene: TRBV19; J gene: TRBJ1-2; CDR3 DNA: TGTGCCAGTAGTATCCAGGGTTCGGGGTATGGCTACACCTTC; CDR3 protein: CASSIQGSGYGYTF
clone size: -; D gene: -; V gene: TRBV5-6; J gene: TRBJ2-7; CDR3 DNA: TGTGCCAGCAGCTTGGCACCCTACGAGCAGTACTTC; CDR3 protein: CASSLAPYEQYF
clone size: -; D gene: -; V gene: TRBV18; J gene: TRBJ2-7; CDR3 DNA: TGTGCCAGCTCGGCGGGACAGAACGGCGAGCAGTACTTC; CDR3 protein: CASSAGQNGEQYF
clone size: -; D gene: -; V gene: TRBV15; J gene: TRBJ2-5; CDR3 DNA: TGTGCCACCAGCAGTGGGGCAGGAGGCCTACAAGAGACCCAGTACTTC; CDR3 protein: CATSSGAGGLQETQYF
clone size: once; D gene: TRBD1; V gene: TRBV4-2; J gene: TRBJ1-4; CDR3 DNA: TGTGCCAGCAGCCCTGGGACAGGGGGAACTAATGAAAAACTGTTTTTT; CDR3 protein: CASSPGTGGTNEKLFF
clone size: -; D gene: -; V gene: TRBV30; J gene: TRBJ2-7; CDR3 DNA: TGTGCCTTATCCATCGGGGTCGGCTACGAGCAGTACTTC; CDR3 protein: CALSIGVGYEQYF
clone size: once; D gene: -; V gene: TRBV29-1; J gene: TRBJ2-6; CDR3 DNA: TGCAGCGTTGTAGAGGGATGGGGGGCCAACGTCCTGACTTTC; CDR3 protein: CSVVEGWGANVLTF
clone size: -; D gene: -; V gene: TRBV30; J gene: TRBJ1-6; CDR3 DNA: TGTGCCTGGAGTGTACAGTCAGGGAGTTCACCCCTCCACTTT; CDR3 protein: CAWSVQSGSSPLHF
clone size: -; D gene: -; V gene: TRBV6-4; J gene: TRBJ2-3; CDR3 DNA: TGTGCCAGCAGCCACGGGGAGGAGGCAGATACGCAGTATTTT; CDR3 protein: CASSHGEEADTQYF
clone size: -; D gene: -; V gene: TRBV11-2; J gene: TRBJ1-6; CDR3 DNA: TGTGCCAGCAGCTTAGATTCGGGATATTCGACCCTCCACTTT; CDR3 protein: CASSLDSGYSTLHF
clone size: once; D gene: TRBD2; V gene: TRBV18; J gene: TRBJ2-3; CDR3 DNA: TGTGCCAGCTCACCAAGCCCTAGCGGGAGTATACTAGATACGCAGTATTTT; CDR3 protein: CASSPSPSGSILDTQYF
clone size: -; D gene: -; V gene: TRBV5-1; J gene: TRBJ2-3; CDR3 DNA: TGCGCCAGCAGATCGGAGTCGGGGGTGGATACGCAGTATTTT; CDR3 protein: CASRSESGVDTQYF
clone size: once; D gene: -; V gene: TRBV5-1; J gene: TRBJ2-5; CDR3 DNA: TGCGCCAGCAGCTTGAGACAGGCATCGTCCGGAGAGACCCAGTACTTC; CDR3 protein: CASSLRQASSGETQYF
clone size: -; D gene: -; V gene: TRBV6-1; J gene: TRBJ1-2; CDR3 DNA: TGTGCCAGCAGTGGGGAAGGGCGAAGCTATGGCTACACCTTC; CDR3 protein: CASSGEGRSYGYTF
clone size: -; D gene: -; V gene: TRBV21-1; J gene: TRBJ1-6; CDR3 DNA: TGTGCCAGCAGCAACCGGGACAGTGCCCATCCCTCCTATAATTCACCCCTCCACTTT; CDR3 protein: CASSNRDSAHPSYNSPLHF
clone size: -; D gene: TRBD1; V gene: TRBV4-1; J gene: TRBJ2-3; CDR3 DNA: TGCGCCAGCACGAGGGACAGCCGCACAGATACGCAGTATTTT; CDR3 protein: CASTRDSRTDTQYF
clone size: -; D gene: TRBD2; V gene: TRBV6-5; J gene: TRBJ2-3; CDR3 DNA: TGTGCCAGCAGGGAGGGGACTAGAGGAGCGGGGAATCAGTATTTT; CDR3 protein: CASREGTRGAGNQYF
clone size: -; D gene: -; V gene: TRBV9; J gene: TRBJ1-3; CDR3 DNA: TGTGCCAGCAGCGGCTGGGGGGCCTCTGGAAACACCATATATTTT; CDR3 protein: CASSGWGASGNTIYF
clone size: -; D gene: -; V gene: TRBV7-9; J gene: TRBJ2-7; CDR3 DNA: TGTGCCAGCAGCTTTGGGGGGGACAAACGCTACGAGCAGTACTTC; CDR3 protein: CASSFGGDKRYEQYF
clone size: -; D gene: -; V gene: TRBV30; J gene: TRBJ2-3; CDR3 DNA: TGTGCCTGGGGATTCGGAGGGGGGTTCGGAGATACGCAGTATTTT; CDR3 protein: CAWGFGGGFGDTQYF
clone size: -; D gene: -; V gene: TRBV5-5; J gene: TRBJ2-1; CDR3 DNA: TGTGCCAGCAGCTTGGGAAGGGACCCAACGGAGTTCTTC; CDR3 protein: CASSLGRDPTEFF
clone size: -; D gene: -; V gene: TRBV5-1; J gene: TRBJ2-1; CDR3 DNA: TGCGCCAGCAGCTTGGAACAGGGCTCCTACAATGAGCAGTTCTTC; CDR3 protein: CASSLEQGSYNEQFF
clone size: -; D gene: TRBD1; V gene: TRBV14; J gene: TRBJ1-2; CDR3 DNA: TGTGCCAGCAGCCAAGCGTCCCGTCGCAGGGGGCTGGATGGCTACACCTTC; CDR3 protein: CASSQASRRRGLDGYTF
clone size: -; D gene: TRBD2; V gene: TRBV5-6; J gene: TRBJ2-6; CDR3 DNA: TGTGCCAGCAGCTTTGGACTAGCTTTCGACTCTGGGGCCAACGTCCTGACTTTC; CDR3 protein: CASSFGLAFDSGANVLTF
clone size: -; D gene: -; V gene: TRBV11-2; J gene: TRBJ1-6; CDR3 DNA: TGTGCCAGCAGCTTAGGGTTAGCCAATAGCCATAATTCACCCCTCCACTTT; CDR3 protein: CASSLGLANSHNSPLHF
clone size: few; D gene: -; V gene: TRBV29-1; J gene: TRBJ1-2; CDR3 DNA: TGCAGCGTGGGCCTTAGGGATCCTGGCTACACCTTC; CDR3 protein: CSVGLRDPGYTF
clone size: -; D gene: -; V gene: TRBV30; J gene: TRBJ2-3; CDR3 DNA: TGTGCCTGGAGTCTCCCGCCCCGGGATACGCAGTATTTT; CDR3 protein: CAWSLPPRDTQYF
clone size: -; D gene: -; V gene: TRBV11-2; J gene: TRBJ2-7; CDR3 DNA: TGTGCCAGCAGCTTAGGATTTGGCTCAAAGTACGAGCAGTACTTC; CDR3 protein: CASSLGFGSKYEQYF
clone size: -; D gene: -; V gene: TRBV5-5; J gene: TRBJ1-3; CDR3 DNA: TGTGCCAGCAGCCGACAGGCCGGCTCTGGAAACACCATATATTTT; CDR3 protein: CASSRQAGSGNTIYF
clone size: once; D gene: TRBD1; V gene: TRBV19; J gene: TRBJ1-5; CDR3 DNA: TGTGCCAGTATGGGACAGAACAATCAGCCCCAGCATTTT; CDR3 protein: CASMGQNNQPQHF
clone size: -; D gene: TRBD1; V gene: TRBV6-5; J gene: TRBJ1-2; CDR3 DNA: TGTGCCAGCAGACCTACAGGGGGAACTAACTATGGCTACACCTTC; CDR3 protein: CASRPTGGTNYGYTF
clone size: -; D gene: -; V gene: TRBV12-5; J gene: TRBJ2-2; CDR3 DNA: TGTGCTAGTGGTTTAGGGGAGTTGGGGGAGCTGTTTTTT; CDR3 protein: CASGLGELGELFF
clone size: -; D gene: TRBD2; V gene: TRBV30; J gene: TRBJ2-2; CDR3 DNA: TGTGCCTGGACCGCGGGAGTTGGATCCGCCGGGGAGCTGTTTTTT; CDR3 protein: CAWTAGVGSAGELFF
clone size: -; D gene: -; V gene: TRBV5-5; J gene: TRBJ2-7; CDR3 DNA: TGTGCCAGCAGCCAACCGGACGAGCAGTACTTC; CDR3 protein: CASSQPDEQYF
clone size: -; D gene: -; V gene: TRBV11-3; J gene: TRBJ1-4; CDR3 DNA: TGTGCCAGCAGCTACGGGAGGGAAAAACTGTTTTTT; CDR3 protein: CASSYGREKLFF
clone size: -; D gene: TRBD1; V gene: TRBV7-9; J gene: TRBJ1-2; CDR3 DNA: TGTGCCAGCAGCTACGGGACAGGGGATGGTGGCTACACCTTC; CDR3 protein: CASSYGTGDGGYTF